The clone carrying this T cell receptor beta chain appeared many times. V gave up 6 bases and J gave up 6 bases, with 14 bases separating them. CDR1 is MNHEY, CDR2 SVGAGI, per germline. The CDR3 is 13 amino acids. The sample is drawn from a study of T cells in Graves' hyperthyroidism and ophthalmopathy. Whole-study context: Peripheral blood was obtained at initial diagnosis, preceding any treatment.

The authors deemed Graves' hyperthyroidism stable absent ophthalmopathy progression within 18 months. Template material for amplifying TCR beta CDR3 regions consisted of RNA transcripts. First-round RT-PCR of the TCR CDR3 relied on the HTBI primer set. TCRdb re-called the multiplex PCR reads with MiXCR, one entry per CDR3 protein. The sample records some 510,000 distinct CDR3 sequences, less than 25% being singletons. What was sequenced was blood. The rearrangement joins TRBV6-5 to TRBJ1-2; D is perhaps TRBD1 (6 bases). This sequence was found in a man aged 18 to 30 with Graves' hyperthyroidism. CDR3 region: CASRAQGIHGYTF. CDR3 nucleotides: TGTGCCAGCAGGGCACAGGGAATACATGGCTACACCTTC.